The following is a T cell receptor (beta chain) sequence with its context. The sample belongs to a study of CD8+ T cells in alopecia areata. Overall study: Tofacitinib ran 6 to 18 months, followed by 6 months off drug.

Extracted RNA was reverse transcribed, and the resulting cDNA served as sequencing template. The protocol was immunoSEQ multiplex PCR, while the TCRdb copy is restricted to in-frame clones and leaves out a portion. The table includes about 180,000 clones, approximately 70% detected once. Germline values: CDR1 SGHDT, CDR2 YYEEEE. V shed 3 bases and J shed 1 base, with 13 bases lying between them. This CDR3 comprises 16 residues. The specimen was CD8+ T cells sorted from blood, collected at week 0. The TCR sequence derives from a human donor with alopecia areata. The V gene is TRBV5-6, the J gene TRBJ2-2; D possibly matches TRBD1 or TRBD2 (6 bases each). CDR3: CASSWGETGNTGELFF. DNA for the CDR3: TGTGCCAGCAGCTGGGGGGAGACAGGGAACACCGGGGAGCTGTTTTTT.